These 24 T cell receptor beta chains share one sample of origin, sequenced in a study of spatial heterogeneity in lung cancer. Time point described: blood at routine non-recurrence follow-up after resection. TCRdb fed the 5' RACE reads into MiXCR, producing one record per CDR3 protein. The sample includes some 10,000 distinct CDR3 sequences, roughly 9.1% seen only once; the top ten take roughly a third. The material was PBMCs, obtained at follow-up. These TCRs come from a female donor with early-stage non-small cell lung cancer.

This clonotype was detected many times. The chain couples TRBV28 to TRBJ2-1; TRBD1 matches at 7 bases. Per germline, CDR1 MDHEN and CDR2 SYDVKM. V was clipped by 2 bases and J by 0 bases; unmatched bases: 4. This CDR3 spans 16 amino acids. The CDR3 nucleotides read TGTGCCAGCAGTTTAACAGGGGTCGGCTCCTACAATGAGCAGTTCTTC. Its protein is CASSLTGVGSYNEQFF.

This clonotype was counted ten times or more. J is TRBJ1-4 and V is TRBV6-6; D is undetermined. Trimming removed 0 bases from V and 0 bases from J, with 2 bases in between. The CDR3 runs to 14 residues. Germline V gene lookup returns CDR1 MNHNY and CDR2 SVGAGI (reference sequence). The CDR3 DNA follows: TGTGCCAGCAGTTACTCGCCAACTAATGAAAAACTGTTTTTT. It codes for CASSYSPTNEKLFF.

The sample holds many counts of this clonotype. The V call is TRBV5-1, the J call TRBJ2-3; no definite D call. Between the trimmed V and J ends, which lost 5 bases and 4 bases, there was a span of 14 bases. The CDR3 runs 14 residues. Germline CDR1 and CDR2: SGHRS and YFSETQ. CDR3 residues: CASRISLPADTQYF. The CDR3 DNA sequence: TGCGCCAGCAGGATTAGTTTGCCCGCAGATACGCAGTATTTT.

This clonotype showed up many times. This sequence joins TRBV7-9 and TRBJ2-5; D is unresolved. This CDR3 is built from 16 residues. CDR1 and CDR2 (germline): SEHNR, FQNEAQ (reference sequence). Trimming left V 8 bases short and J 4 bases short, with 23 bases between. As DNA, the CDR3 is TGTGCCAGCTACGATACTTATGACCTCGGGCGAGAGACCCAGTACTTC. Residues: CASYDTYDLGRETQYF.

This clonotype was seen many times. Written as DNA, the CDR3 is TGTGCCAGCAGTCTAGCTGCTAACTATGGCTACACCTTC. It is translated as CASSLAANYGYTF. The V gene is TRBV28, the J gene TRBJ1-2, with unresolved D. V shed 5 bases and J shed 0 bases, with 7 bases lying between them. The germline gives CDR1 MDHEN, CDR2 SYDVKM. The CDR3 consists of 13 residues.

This clonotype came up many times. This chain connects TRBV6-2 or TRBV6-3 to TRBJ2-1; D call uncertain. The ends were cut back, 0 bases at V and 5 bases at J, with 8 bases in the middle. Looked up from germline, CDR1 is MNHEY and CDR2 is SVGEGT. The CDR3 is made up of 14 amino acids. CDR3 DNA sequence: TGTGCCAGCAGTTACTCCCAGGCGGACAATGAGCAGTTCTTC. Translated, it gives CASSYSQADNEQFF.

By sample fraction, this clonotype is medium-sized. This chain joins TRBV20-1 and TRBJ2-7; 12 nucleotides match TRBD2. Per the germline V gene, CDR1 is DFQATT and CDR2 is SNEGSKA (reference sequence). This CDR3 spans 17 amino acids. After removal of 2 bases from V and 3 bases from J, the junction contained 11 bases not matched to a gene. In DNA form, the CDR3 reads TGCAGTGCTAGAACTGTGACTAGCGGGGGTTATCGCTACGAGCAGTACTTC. Translated, it gives CSARTVTSGGYRYEQYF.

This clonotype was detected many times. The chain couples TRBV12-3 or TRBV12-4 to TRBJ2-1; D is perhaps TRBD1 or TRBD2 (6 bases each). Trimming left V 5 bases short and J 3 bases short, with 14 bases between. The CDR3 covers 15 residues. CDR3 loop: CASSGVRGDYNEQFF. CDR3 sequence (DNA): TGTGCCAGCAGTGGGGTGAGGGGGGACTACAATGAGCAGTTCTTC.

This clonotype was seen ten or more times. The chain carries TRBV27 and TRBJ2-5, with D possibly matching TRBD2 (7 bases). This CDR3 is 14 amino acids long. Germline CDR1 is MNHEY and CDR2 is SMNVEV (reference sequence). The germline V and J ends were trimmed by 6 bases and 4 bases, with 15 bases remaining between them. This CDR3 is CASSIGGVRETQYF. In nucleotides, the CDR3 is TGTGCCAGCAGCATAGGGGGGGTTCGAGAGACCCAGTACTTC.

The chain couples TRBV12-3 or TRBV12-4 to TRBJ2-7; 14 bases agree with TRBD2. The CDR3 consists of 14 residues. V trimming: 7 bases; J trimming: 6 bases; junction bases outside the gene matches: 5. CDR3 protein: CASKSGLAGVEQYF. For the CDR3, the DNA is TGTGCCAGCAAATCGGGACTAGCGGGAGTCGAGCAGTACTTC.

This clonotype was recorded at least ten times. This chain links TRBV5-6 with TRBJ1-4; 7 positions agree with TRBD1. The CDR3 has 14 residues. The germline CDR1 and CDR2 sequences are SGHDT and YYEEEE. V gave up 2 bases and J gave up 10 bases; unmatched junction bases: 8. The CDR3 region has the DNA TGTGCCAGCAGCTTTCCAGGGACAGCTACAAAACTGTTTTTT. As protein: CASSFPGTATKLFF.

The gene calls are TRBV20-1 and TRBJ2-2; possible D gene TRBD1, 5 bases. The germline V gene encodes CDR1 DFQATT and CDR2 SNEGSKA (reference sequence). The CDR3 is 14 amino acids. The V end lost 3 bases, the J end lost 0 bases, and 8 bases lay between the germline ends. CDR3 amino acids: CSARDISNTGELFF. CDR3 in DNA: TGCAGTGCTAGGGACATATCGAACACCGGGGAGCTGTTTTTT.

This clonotype was detected a few times. CDR3 nucleotides: TGTGCCAGCAGCTTAATTCATGAGCAGTTCTTC. This sequence encodes CASSLIHEQFF. This chain joins TRBV7-8 and TRBJ2-1; D gene uncertain. The ends were cut back, 2 bases at V and 8 bases at J, with 4 bases in the middle. The CDR3 is 11 amino acids. In germline, CDR1 is SGHVS, CDR2 FQNEAQ.

This clonotype came up a few times. This chain connects TRBV28 to TRBJ2-1; TRBD2 aligns across 9 bases. Germline CDR1 reads MDHEN; CDR2 reads SYDVKM. With V trimmed by 2 bases and J by 9 bases, 8 bases remained unmatched. This CDR3 is 15 amino acids long. The CDR3 is CASSLRRGGRSEQFF. The CDR3 bases are TGTGCCAGCAGTTTACGGCGGGGGGGCCGAAGTGAGCAGTTCTTC.

The CDR3 loop is CASSFPSGGTDTQYF. The CDR3 DNA follows: TGTGCCAGCAGCTTTCCTAGCGGGGGCACAGATACGCAGTATTTT. The genes are TRBV5-4 and TRBJ2-3, with 9 bases lining up with TRBD2. This CDR3 region has 15 residues. The V and J ends lost 2 bases and 1 base, in that order; junction bases with no gene match: 2. Germline V gene data show CDR1 as SGHNT and CDR2 as YYREEE (reference sequence).

This clonotype is labeled as medium-sized. This chain connects TRBV18 to TRBJ1-4; D perhaps matches TRBD1 (5 bases). V was cut by 1 base and J by 5 bases, with 17 bases left in between. The CDR3 consists of 17 residues. Germline V CDR1 and CDR2: KGHSH, LQKENI. CDR3 amino acids: CASSPQGPFWANEKLFF. The CDR3 DNA reads as TGTGCCAGCTCACCACAGGGACCGTTTTGGGCAAATGAAAAACTGTTTTTT.

The table lists this clonotype with many counts. CDR3 nucleotide sequence: TGTGCCAGCAGCTTCCCAGACACTGAAGCTTTCTTT. It translates to CASSFPDTEAFF. The chain combines TRBV6-1 with TRBJ1-1, with D unresolved. Trimming left V 6 bases short and J 3 bases short, with 8 bases between. This CDR3 spans 12 amino acids. Germline V CDR1 and CDR2: MNHNS, SASEGT.

This clonotype has at least ten counts. The rearrangement links TRBV7-9 to TRBJ1-1, with D perhaps TRBD1 (5 bases). The length of the CDR3 is 12 residues. The germline V and J ends were trimmed by 4 bases and 4 bases, with 7 bases remaining between them. Germline V gives CDR1 SEHNR, CDR2 FQNEAQ (reference sequence). CDR3 sequence: CASSSGTTEAFF. CDR3 in DNA: TGTGCCAGCAGCTCCGGGACCACTGAAGCTTTCTTT. Looking up the rest from reference TRBV7-9 and TRBJ1-1 gives the full variable domain: DTGVSQNPRHKITKRGQNVTFRCDPISEHNRLYWYRQTLGQGPEFLTYFQNEAQLEKSRLLSDRFSAERPKGSFSTLEIQRTEQGDSAMYLCASSSGTTEAFFGQGTRLTVV.

Sample share makes this clonotype medium-sized (0.01 to 0.1%). The chain couples TRBV28 to TRBJ1-2; 9 bases match TRBD1. The CDR3 covers 16 residues. Per the germline V gene, CDR1 is MDHEN and CDR2 is SYDVKM. Trimming removed 6 bases from V and 2 bases from J; junction bases left unmatched: 10. CDR3 sequence: CASSLIGGTGNYGYTF. CDR3 nucleotide sequence: TGTGCCAGCAGCCTCATCGGCGGGACAGGGAACTATGGCTACACCTTC.

This clonotype was picked up many times. V gene TRBV20-1 combines with J gene TRBJ1-2, with 8 bases fitting TRBD1. Germline loops: CDR1 DFQATT, CDR2 SNEGSKA (reference sequence). Germline trimming cut 3 bases from V and 0 bases from J; bases unmatched to any gene: 6. This CDR3 contains 15 residues. CDR3 region: CSARGQAESNYGYTF. CDR3 DNA sequence: TGCAGTGCTAGGGGACAGGCCGAATCTAACTATGGCTACACCTTC.

This clonotype was counted ten times or more. The J gene is TRBJ2-3, the V gene TRBV5-8, with 10 bases aligning to TRBD2. In germline, CDR1 is SGHTS, CDR2 YDEGEE. The CDR3 loop spans 15 amino acids. V trimming: 2 bases; J trimming: 2 bases; junction bases outside the gene matches: 2. CDR3 sequence (DNA): TGTGCCAGCAGCTTCCTAGCGGGGGCCACAGATACGCAGTATTTT. Encoded protein: CASSFLAGATDTQYF. Full variable domain (remainder filled in from reference TRBV5-8 and TRBJ2-3): EAGVTQSPTHLIKTRGQQATLRCSPISGHTSVYWYQQALGLGLQFLLWYDEGEERNRGNFPPRFSGRQFPNYSSELNVNALELEDSALYLCASSFLAGATDTQYFGPGTRLTVL.

Notes on this clonotype: The junction shows a germline mismatch at one end, possibly a read error. This chain joins TRBV7-7 and TRBJ2-5, with D possibly TRBD2 on 6 matching bases. Germline assignment: CDR1 SSHAT and CDR2 FNYEAQ (reference sequence). This CDR3 is built from 15 residues. The CDR3 spells CASSLADGRQETQYF. In DNA, the CDR3 is TGTGCTAGCAGCTTAGCGGACGGACGCCAAGAGACCCAGTACTTC.

Here the CDR3 DNA reads TGTGCCAGCACCGACGACAGGGTCGATGGCTACACCTTC. It is translated as CASTDDRVDGYTF. This chain connects TRBV12-3 or TRBV12-4 to TRBJ1-2; 7 bases line up with TRBD1. V lost 7 bases and J lost 6; bases outside the gene matches: 8. The CDR3 runs to 13 residues.

In this sample, this clonotype turned up many times. This chain joins TRBV7-8 and TRBJ2-3; D is possibly TRBD2 (6 bases). The V and J ends lost 4 bases and 5 bases respectively, with 13 bases between them. The length of the CDR3 is 14 residues. The germline gives CDR1 SGHVS, CDR2 FQNEAQ. The DNA for the CDR3 is TGTGCCAGCAGCTGGGGACTCACGAGAGATACGCAGTATTTT. This sequence encodes CASSWGLTRDTQYF.